The 26 T cell receptor beta chains below were found in one sample sequenced in a study of blood T cells in healthy people across ages. Alongside a J-beta primer mix, a sample-barcoded 5' primer served in a second PCR lasting roughly 7 to 11 cycles. TCRdb itself ran the 5' RACE reads through MiXCR, one entry per CDR3 protein. The sample has roughly 1,700,000 distinct CDR3 sequences; 28% are singletons. The sequenced sample was blood. Source of these receptors: a woman in her twenties or thirties in good health.

The gene calls are TRBV27 and TRBJ2-3; the D gene is possibly TRBD2 (7 bases). CDR1 MNHEY and CDR2 SMNVEV come from the germline V gene (reference sequence). The CDR3 runs 15 residues. The V end was cut by 3 bases, the J end by 3 bases, with 13 bases between. CDR3: CASSFGEGGTDTQYF. The DNA for the CDR3 is TGTGCCAGCAGTTTTGGGGAGGGGGGAACAGATACGCAGTATTTT.

This clonotype was seen a few times. An end of the junction does not agree with germline; a read error may underlie this. This chain connects TRBV5-5 to TRBJ2-3; D not resolved. The CDR3 length is 13 residues. Germline lookup yields CDR1 SGHKS and CDR2 YYEKEE (reference sequence). The CDR3 loop is CTSSLAGFYTQYF. In nucleotides, the CDR3 is TGTACCAGCAGCTTGGCCGGGTTCTATACGCAGTATTTT.

In its sample, this clonotype was seen a few times. Relative to the germline gene, one junction end is altered; a read error may explain this. The gene calls are TRBV9 and TRBJ2-7; 9 nucleotides line up with TRBD2. The CDR3 has 10 amino acids. Germline lookup yields CDR1 SGDLS and CDR2 YYNGEE. The CDR3 DNA reads TGCAGCGGGGGGTTGTACGAGCAGTACTTC. This encodes CSGGLYEQYF.

This clonotype was detected a few times. The CDR3 loop is CASSLNGQSSYEQYF. The CDR3 DNA is TGTGCCAGCAGCTTAAACGGACAGTCCTCCTACGAGCAGTACTTC. This rearrangement joins TRBV11-2 to TRBJ2-7; weak D call: TRBD1 (6 bases). Germline V gene data show CDR1 as SGHAT and CDR2 as FQNNGV. The V end lost 2 bases, the J end lost 0 bases, and 11 bases lay between the germline ends. This CDR3 comprises 15 residues.

This clonotype was counted only a few times. V is TRBV20-1 and J is TRBJ2-1; 10 bases line up with TRBD2. Trimming took 5 bases from V and 9 from J; bases not matched to a gene: 16. CDR1 is DFQATT and CDR2 is SNEGSKA in the germline V gene (reference sequence). This CDR3 comprises 16 residues. CDR3 protein: CSAPLGGSGRAREQFF. The CDR3 DNA reads as TGCAGTGCTCCATTAGGGGGGAGCGGGAGGGCTCGTGAGCAGTTCTTC.

A word on this clonotype: This clone may be a read error of a much larger clone one base away. CDR3 region: CASTQRSVAGGGNDEQFF. The CDR3 coding sequence is TGTGCCAGCACCCAAAGGTCCGTAGCGGGAGGAGGGAACGATGAGCAGTTCTTC. This rearrangement joins TRBV6-1 to TRBJ2-1, with TRBD2 identical over 10 bases. The germline gives CDR1 MNHNS, CDR2 SASEGT. Trimming took 7 bases from V and 8 from J; bases not matched to a gene: 20. CDR3 size: 18 residues.

With regard to this clonotype: A read error may be the cause here, since a much bigger clone is one base away. The rearrangement links TRBV11-3 to TRBJ2-4, with D possibly TRBD2 on 5 matching bases. Matching the DNA end better, TRBJ2-7 makes the J call doubtful. Germline CDR1 is SGHNT and CDR2 is YENEEA. CDR3 length: 13 amino acids. The DNA of the CDR3 is TGTGCCAGCAGCTTAGAACTAGACTACGAGCAGTACTTC. Amino acids: CASSLELDYEQYF.

This clonotype was counted between two and nine times. The V call is TRBV6-2 or TRBV6-3, the J call TRBJ2-7; tentatively, D is TRBD2 (6 bases). This CDR3 has 15 amino acids. Trimming left V 6 bases short and J 5 bases short, with 20 bases between. In germline, CDR1 is MNHEY, CDR2 SVGEGT. The CDR3 DNA reads TGTGCCAGCAGAACAGTCCCTAACGGGAGAGACGAGCAGTACTTC. Its protein product is CASRTVPNGRDEQYF.

There are a few counts of this clonotype. The gene calls are TRBV6-6 and TRBJ2-7, with 10 bases matching TRBD1. This CDR3 comprises 15 residues. Germline CDR1 reads MNHNY; CDR2 reads SVGAGI (reference sequence). Trimming took 6 bases from V and 5 from J; bases not matched to a gene: 10. The CDR3 spells CASRASDRGSNEQYF. In DNA, the CDR3 is TGTGCCAGCAGGGCCTCGGACAGGGGGTCGAACGAGCAGTACTTC.

A single count supports this clonotype. The conserved phenylalanine or tryptophan normally closing the CDR3 is absent here, so this likely arose from a read error. The rearrangement uses TRBV27 and TRBJ2-1, with 10 bases fitting TRBD2. The J call may be wrong; the DNA end is better matched by TRBJ2-7. Germline CDR1 is MNHEY and CDR2 is SMNVEV (reference sequence). The CDR3 consists of 19 residues. The CDR3 sequence: CASSLSPLAGPISYNEQYC. The CDR3 DNA reads TGTGCCAGCAGTTTATCCCCACTAGCGGGACCAATTTCCTACAATGAGCAGTACTGC.

This clonotype was counted only a few times. The V call is TRBV5-1, the J call TRBJ1-6; TRBD1 might be the D (5 bases). Trimming removed 4 bases at V and 5 bases at J, with 10 bases between. There are 14 residues in the CDR3. Germline CDR1 SGHRS, CDR2 YFSETQ. The CDR3 DNA reads as TGCGCCAGCAGCCAACAGGAAAATAATTCACCCCTCCACTTT. It specifies CASSQQENNSPLHF. Supplemented by reference TRBV5-1 and TRBJ1-6, the full variable domain reads KAGVTQTPRYLIKTRGQQVTLSCSPISGHRSVSWYQQTPGQGLQFLFEYFSETQRNKGNFPGRFSGRQFSNSRSEMNVSTLELGDSALYLCASSQQENNSPLHFGNGTRLTVT.

Here the CDR3 DNA reads TGTGCCAGCAGCTTGGACAGGGGGCTTAGCTATGGCTACACCTTC. It encodes CASSLDRGLSYGYTF. The rearrangement uses TRBV7-9 and TRBJ1-2; 11 bases fit TRBD1. Germline V lookup: CDR1 SEHNR, CDR2 FQNEAQ (reference sequence). The V and J ends lost 3 bases and 4 bases, in that order; junction bases with no gene match: 4. The CDR3 contains 15 residues.

A note on this clonotype: One junction end does not reproduce the germline sequence, and a read error may be involved. The gene calls are TRBV7-2 and TRBJ2-7, with a tentative D call TRBD1 (6 bases). The CDR3 runs 16 residues. Germline V gene data show CDR1 as SGHTA and CDR2 as FQGNSA. This chain's CDR3 is CASSFHRVWGSYEQCF. The CDR3 bases are TGTGCCAGCAGCTTCCACAGGGTTTGGGGTTCCTACGAGCAGTGCTTC. Together with reference TRBV7-2 and TRBJ2-7, the CDR3 gives the full variable domain: GAGVSQSPSNKVTEKGKDVELRCDPISGHTALYWYRQSLGQGLEFLIYFQGNSAPDKSGLPSDRFSAERTGGSVSTLTIQRTQQEDSAVYLCASSFHRVWGSYEQCFGPGTRLTVT.

Only a few counts were recorded for this clonotype. This chain links TRBV12-5 with TRBJ1-2; D is perhaps TRBD1 (6 bases). V lost 5 bases to trimming and J lost 4 bases, with 17 bases between them. Germline assignment: CDR1 LGHNT and CDR2 FRNRAP. This CDR3 comprises 15 residues. In nucleotides, the CDR3 is TGTGCTAGTGGTCCCACCGGGGGGCGCGTCTATGGCTACACCTTC. Translated: CASGPTGGRVYGYTF. Using reference TRBV12-5 and TRBJ1-2 for the parts outside the CDR3, the full variable domain is DARVTQTPRHKVTEMGQEVTMRCQPILGHNTVFWYRQTMMQGLELLAYFRNRAPLDDSGMPKDRFSAEMPDATLATLKIQPSEPRDSAVYFCASGPTGGRVYGYTFGSGTRLTVV.

This clonotype was counted once. The chain recombines TRBV7-3 with TRBJ2-1; 11 bases fit TRBD1. The V and J ends lost 5 bases and 9 bases, in that order; junction bases with no gene match: 6. Germline assignment: CDR1 SGHTA and CDR2 FQGTGA. The CDR3 is made up of 14 amino acids. CDR3 in DNA: TGTGCCAGCAGCGGCGGGACAGGGGGAGGTGAGCAGTTCTTC. Its translation: CASSGGTGGGEQFF.

The rearrangement uses TRBV28 and TRBJ2-7; a possible D gene is TRBD1 (6 bases). Germline-derived CDR1 and CDR2 are MDHEN and SYDVKM. Deletions cut 7 bases from V and 0 bases from J, with 19 bases between. The CDR3 is 16 residues long. The CDR3 loop reads CASTRHDRLSSYEQYF. In DNA form, the CDR3 reads TGTGCCAGCACACGTCACGACAGGCTCAGCTCCTACGAGCAGTACTTC.

This clonotype has a handful of counts. Since a much larger clone is just one base distant, this may be a read error. The rearrangement joins TRBV5-1 to TRBJ2-7; 9 nucleotides align to TRBD1. V shed 6 bases, J shed 2 bases, and the junction held 12 bases outside the gene matches. The CDR3 has 16 residues. Germline V lookup: CDR1 SGHRS, CDR2 YFSETQ. The CDR3 loop reads CASTQGLGQGTYEQYF. DNA for the CDR3: TGCGCCAGCACCCAGGGACTGGGACAGGGAACCTACGAGCAGTACTTC.

This clonotype was picked up a small number of times. The V call is TRBV28, the J call TRBJ1-5, with 7 bases fitting TRBD1. This CDR3 has 13 residues. V lost 7 bases, J lost 8 bases, and 8 bases stayed unmatched. The germline CDR1 and CDR2 sequences are MDHEN and SYDVKM. The CDR3 region is CASNQGGFKPQHF. DNA for the CDR3: TGTGCCAGCAACCAGGGGGGCTTCAAGCCCCAGCATTTT.

CDR3 protein: CASKKRGLSNTGELFF. CDR3 nucleotides: TGTGCCAGCAAGAAACGGGGCCTATCGAACACCGGGGAGCTGTTTTTT. V usage is TRBV6-6 and J usage is TRBJ2-2, with D tentatively TRBD1 or TRBD2 (5 bases each). Looked up from germline, CDR1 is MNHNY and CDR2 is SVGAGI (reference sequence). This CDR3 spans 16 amino acids. V was pared by 7 bases and J by 0 bases, with 15 bases between.

The chain is built from TRBV3-1 and TRBJ1-4, with 9 bases that match TRBD1. This CDR3 region has 19 residues. Germline-derived CDR1 and CDR2 are LGHDT and YNNKEL (reference sequence). V was clipped by 3 bases and J by 6 bases; unmatched bases: 17. The CDR3 coding sequence is TGTGCCAGCAGCCACCTTCGGGACAGGGTTCGCCGACGCGATGAAAAACTGTTTTTT. Amino acid sequence: CASSHLRDRVRRRDEKLFF.

This clonotype was detected a few times. This chain links TRBV20-1 with TRBJ2-7, with 7 bases lining up with TRBD1. Germline V gene data show CDR1 as DFQATT and CDR2 as SNEGSKA (reference sequence). The CDR3 runs 12 residues. V lost 5 bases to trimming and J lost 6 bases; unmatched junction nucleotides: 7. Here the CDR3 reads CSASHRDSEQYF. DNA for the CDR3: TGCAGTGCTTCTCACCGGGACAGCGAGCAGTACTTC.

The rearrangement uses TRBV7-2 and TRBJ1-1; 7 nucleotides line up with TRBD1. Trimming took 5 bases from V and 5 from J; bases not matched to a gene: 14. This CDR3 has 16 amino acids. The germline V gene has CDR1 SGHTA and CDR2 FQGNSA. CDR3 nucleotide sequence: TGTGCCAGCAGCGTCGACAGGGCGCGTGGGAATACTGAAGCTTTCTTT. Protein: CASSVDRARGNTEAFF.

J is TRBJ2-1 and V is TRBV2; no firm D call. The CDR3 has 13 residues. The V end was cut by 6 bases, the J end by 5 bases, with 11 bases between. Germline loops: CDR1 SNHLY, CDR2 FYNNEI. This CDR3 is CASSPRRDNEQFF. The CDR3 DNA sequence: TGTGCCAGCAGCCCGAGAAGGGACAATGAGCAGTTCTTC.

This rearrangement joins TRBV28 to TRBJ2-3; D may match TRBD1 or TRBD2 (6 bases each). The CDR3 covers 16 residues. Trimming removed 6 bases from V and 3 bases from J, with 19 bases in between. Germline V gene sequence: CDR1 MDHEN, CDR2 SYDVKM. CDR3 DNA sequence: TGTGCCAGCAGACGCGAGTGGGGGGCGCGGACAGATACGCAGTATTTT. It specifies CASRREWGARTDTQYF.

The table lists this clonotype with many counts. The chain carries TRBV5-1 and TRBJ2-1; the D is unclear. The CDR3 totals 13 residues. Germline CDR1 and CDR2: SGHRS and YFSETQ. V was cut by 4 bases and J by 6 bases, with 11 bases left in between. DNA of the CDR3: TGCGCCAGCAGCCTGGAAAGAACCAATGAGCAGTTCTTC. Amino acids: CASSLERTNEQFF.

V and J are TRBV2 and TRBJ1-5; D gene ambiguous. CDR1 and CDR2 (germline): SNHLY, FYNNEI. Trimming removed 11 bases from V and 3 bases from J, with 14 bases in between. The CDR3 sequence is 13 residues long. The CDR3 DNA reads as TGTGCCGCCCGCAATTCGGACAATCAGCCCCAGCATTTT. Amino acid sequence: CAARNSDNQPQHF.